Sequencing of this TCR beta chain was carried out in a study of monozygotic twins with inflammatory bowel disease. Overall study findings and caveats: Relative to healthy twins, IBD patients had fewer clonotypes in common with others, a gap that was especially apparent with disease activity.

The TCR libraries each used total RNA (roughly 4,000 ng per library). Generation of cDNA took place in eight separate reactions per sample. TCRdb re-called the 5' RACE reads; every CDR3 protein appears as one record, without DNA. This sample contains around 140,000 distinct CDR3 sequences. Of note for this clonotype: Its target is not known.

CDR3 length: 17 amino acids. Germline V gene data show CDR1 as MDHEN and CDR2 as SYDVKM. The sequence derives from a human donor with ulcerative colitis or Crohn's disease, or a healthy co-twin of an affected twin (not recorded which). The chain combines TRBV28 with TRBJ2-3; checking the TCRdb D call of TRBD2 is not possible without DNA. Sample: blood. The CDR3 region is CASTAFGPSTGTDTQYF.